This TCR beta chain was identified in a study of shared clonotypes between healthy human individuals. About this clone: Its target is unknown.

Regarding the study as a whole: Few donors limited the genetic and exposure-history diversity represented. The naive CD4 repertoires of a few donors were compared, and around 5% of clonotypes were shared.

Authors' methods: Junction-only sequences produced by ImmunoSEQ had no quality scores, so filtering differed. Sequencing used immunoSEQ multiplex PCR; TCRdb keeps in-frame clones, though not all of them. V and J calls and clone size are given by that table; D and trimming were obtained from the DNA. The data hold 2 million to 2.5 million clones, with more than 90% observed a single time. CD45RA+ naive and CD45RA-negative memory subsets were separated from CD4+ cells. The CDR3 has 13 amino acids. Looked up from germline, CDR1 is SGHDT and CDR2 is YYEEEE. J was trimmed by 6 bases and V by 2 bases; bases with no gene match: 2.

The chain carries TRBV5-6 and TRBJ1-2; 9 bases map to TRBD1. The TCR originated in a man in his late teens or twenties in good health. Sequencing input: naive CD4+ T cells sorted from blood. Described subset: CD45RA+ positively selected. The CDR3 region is CASSFRTGDGYTF. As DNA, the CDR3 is TGTGCCAGCAGCTTTAGGACAGGGGATGGCTACACCTTC.